The 5 T cell receptor beta chains below were found in one sample sequenced in a study of vaccination and CD4 T cells after COVID-19. These receptors have no identified antigens. Sample treatment: approximately 9-day PBMC culture with coronavirus spike peptide pools or control peptides (ViraFEST assay). Cultured CD4+ T cells had their DNA profiled by the Oncomine TCR Beta short-read assay. In TCRdb, the PCR reads were re-called with MiXCR into one record per CDR3 protein. The sample includes 13,000 to 15,000 distinct CDR3 sequences, less than 70% of them seen just once. Sequencing was performed on CD4+ T cells from blood, cultured in vitro, taken before SARS-CoV-2 vaccination. The receptor source for this set is a human donor who had recovered from COVID-19.

V is TRBV6-5 and J is TRBJ1-5; a possible D gene is TRBD1 (6 bases). CDR1 and CDR2 from the germline V gene are MNHEY and SVGAGI. The length of the CDR3 is 13 residues. V shed 4 bases and J shed 7 bases, with 11 bases lying between them. The DNA of the CDR3 is TGTGCCAGCAGTTCACAGGGTGGGCAGCCCCAGCATTTT. Translating it yields CASSSQGGQPQHF.

The gene calls are TRBV10-3 and TRBJ1-1; no reliable D call. The CDR3 runs 15 residues. CDR1 and CDR2 from the germline V gene are ENHRY and SYGVKD. V lost 3 bases and J lost 0, with 11 bases in between. The CDR3: CAISDLQTMNTEAFF. In DNA, the CDR3 is TGTGCCATCAGTGACCTACAGACCATGAACACTGAAGCTTTCTTT.

The V gene is TRBV7-2, the J gene TRBJ2-5; D may be TRBD1 (6 bases). V lost 5 bases to trimming and J lost 2 bases, with 15 bases between them. Looked up from germline, CDR1 is SGHTA and CDR2 is FQGNSA. The CDR3 has 15 amino acids. The CDR3 sequence: CASSPGGQPQETQYF. The CDR3 nucleotides are TGTGCCAGCAGCCCCGGCGGACAGCCTCAAGAGACCCAGTACTTC.

CDR3 sequence: CARYSGRAVYEQYF. In DNA form, the CDR3 reads TGCGCCCGTTATAGCGGGAGGGCCGTCTACGAGCAGTACTTC. The rearrangement uses TRBV23-1 and TRBJ2-7, with 11 bases aligning to TRBD2. TRBV23-1 is assigned to the ORF class and has an uncertain function. The length of the CDR3 is 14 residues. Trimming at V came to 11 bases and at J to 3 bases, leaving 9 bases not matched to a gene.

Concerning this clonotype: Relative to the germline gene, one junction end is altered; a read error may explain this. The chain combines TRBV7-2 with TRBJ2-4; 9 nucleotides align to TRBD1. The CDR3 spans 20 residues. Germline CDR1 is SGHTA and CDR2 is FQGNSA. The CDR3 loop reads CVSSLSFDRGNIRAKNIQYF. The CDR3 DNA is TGTGTCAGCAGCTTAAGTTTTGACAGGGGGAATATCCGAGCCAAAAACATTCAGTACTTC.